Each of the 32 T cell receptor beta chains below was sequenced from the same sample in a study of blood T cell repertoires in COVID-19. Assay: immunoSEQ multiplex PCR; the TCRdb copy retains only in-frame clones and omits some. The sample yields more than 300,000 clones, almost 90% seen once. Sequencing used peripheral blood. These receptors were obtained from a woman in her 70s with COVID-19, enrolled during active disease.

The V call is TRBV4-1, the J call TRBJ2-5; 7 nucleotides match TRBD2. This CDR3 is built from 13 residues. V lost 2 bases, J lost 5 bases, and 2 bases stayed unmatched. Germline V gives CDR1 MGHRA, CDR2 YSYEKL. CDR3 amino acids: CASSQPGRETQYF. The CDR3 DNA sequence: TGCGCCAGCAGCCAACCCGGGAGGGAGACCCAGTACTTC.

CDR3 sequence: CAIRDSHGNTIYF. CDR3 bases: TGTGCCATCAGGGACAGCCATGGAAACACCATATATTTT. The chain uses TRBV10-3 and TRBJ1-3, with a weak D call TRBD1 (6 bases). The CDR3 sequence is 13 residues long. V lost 6 bases to trimming and J lost 3 bases, with 9 bases between them. Looked up from germline, CDR1 is ENHRY and CDR2 is SYGVKD.

This clone was detected once. The V gene is TRBV5-4, the J gene TRBJ2-7; 10 bases fit TRBD1. This CDR3 region has 18 residues. The V gene end was trimmed by 4 bases and the J gene end by 7 bases; junction bases not matched to a gene: 20. The germline gives CDR1 SGHNT, CDR2 YYREEE (reference sequence). The CDR3 here is CASSPDRGPRYEAWEQYF. The CDR3 region has the DNA TGTGCCAGCAGCCCCGACAGGGGGCCGAGGTACGAGGCCTGGGAGCAGTACTTC.

The chain joins TRBV7-2 to TRBJ2-7; TRBD2 agrees at 11 bases. The CDR3 loop spans 15 amino acids. Germline V gene lookup returns CDR1 SGHTA and CDR2 FQGNSA. With 5 bases clipped from V and 6 bases from J, the junction kept 9 bases outside the gene matches. For the CDR3, the DNA is TGTGCCAGCAGCCGTCTAGCGGGGGGAGCCGGCGAGCAGTACTTC. Amino acids: CASSRLAGGAGEQYF. The full variable domain, rest sourced from reference TRBV7-2 and TRBJ2-7, is GAGVSQSPSNKVTEKGKDVELRCDPISGHTALYWYRQSLGQGLEFLIYFQGNSAPDKSGLPSDRFSAERTGGSVSTLTIQRTQQEDSAVYLCASSRLAGGAGEQYFGPGTRLTVT.

As DNA, the CDR3 is TGTGCCAGCAGCGGTGGGTCTAGCGGGGAAGTGGCAGATACGCAGTATTTT. Residues: CASSGGSSGEVADTQYF. The genes are TRBV9 and TRBJ2-3; 9 positions match TRBD2. The junction had 12 bases not matched to a gene; V was cut back by 3 bases and J by 4 bases. Germline lookup yields CDR1 SGDLS and CDR2 YYNGEE. The CDR3 has 17 amino acids.

The chain carries TRBV7-8 and TRBJ1-3, with TRBD1 matching 12 bases. V shed 5 bases and J 4 bases; nucleotides not matched to a gene: 3. CDR1 is SGHVS, CDR2 FQNEAQ, per germline. The CDR3 is 15 residues long. The CDR3 DNA reads as TGTGCCAGCAGCCGGGACAGGGGGCTCGGAAACACCATATATTTT. This codes for CASSRDRGLGNTIYF.

This chain connects TRBV18 to TRBJ1-2; D remains ambiguous. The V end lost 1 base, the J end lost 6 bases, and 12 bases lay between the germline ends. CDR3 length: 14 residues. Germline CDR1 and CDR2: KGHSH and LQKENI. In nucleotides, the CDR3 is TGTGCCAGCTCACCACTTCCACTGAGGGATGGCTACACCTTC. As protein: CASSPLPLRDGYTF.

The CDR3 DNA follows: TGTGCCAGCAGTTCCCCCGCAGGGGGCGCGGAGACCCAGTACTTC. It specifies CASSSPAGGAETQYF. The chain employs TRBV6-2 or TRBV6-3 and TRBJ2-5; 8 nucleotides line up with TRBD1. The germline CDR1 and CDR2 sequences are MNHEY and SVGEGT. Trimming took 4 bases from V and 5 from J; bases not matched to a gene: 9. The CDR3 loop spans 15 amino acids.

CDR3 coding DNA: TGCGCCAGCACCCCGGGAGGGGGGACGGCTTTCTTT. This translates into CASTPGGGTAFF. The chain joins TRBV5-1 to TRBJ1-1; possible D gene TRBD1, 6 bases. The V gene's germline CDR1 is SGHRS and CDR2 YFSETQ. Trimming cost V 6 bases and J 11 bases, with 17 bases left between them. This CDR3 has 12 residues.

This clone turned up a few times. The chain carries TRBV19 and TRBJ1-2, with 12 nucleotides matching TRBD1. The V gene's germline CDR1 is LNHDA and CDR2 SQIVND (reference sequence). The CDR3 runs to 14 residues. After removal of 7 bases from V and 8 bases from J, the junction contained 8 bases not matched to a gene. CDR3 in amino acids: CASTQGQGARGYTF. Written as DNA, the CDR3 is TGTGCCAGTACCCAGGGACAGGGGGCTCGAGGCTACACCTTC.

CDR3: CASSVSSGGTGELFF. The CDR3 region has the DNA TGTGCCAGCAGCGTGTCTAGCGGGGGCACCGGGGAGCTGTTTTTT. V is TRBV9 and J is TRBJ2-2, with 10 positions matching TRBD2. This CDR3 has 15 residues. Germline CDR1 SGDLS, CDR2 YYNGEE. The ends lost 2 bases at V and 4 bases at J; junction bases unmatched: 2.

The V call is TRBV18, the J call TRBJ2-2; D is ambiguous. V was cut by 2 bases and J by 7 bases, with 11 bases left in between. CDR1 is KGHSH and CDR2 is LQKENI in the germline V gene. This CDR3 spans 14 amino acids. The CDR3 region has the DNA TGTGCCAGCTCACCATGGCAGGAAATCGGGGAGCTGTTTTTT. Amino acids: CASSPWQEIGELFF.

The chain carries TRBV2 and TRBJ1-6; 8 bases are a match to TRBD1. CDR1 is SNHLY and CDR2 is FYNNEI in the germline V gene. V lost 6 bases, J lost 11 bases, and 9 bases stayed unmatched. The CDR3 totals 14 residues. The CDR3: CASREQGAVAPLHF. The CDR3, as DNA: TGTGCCAGCAGAGAGCAGGGGGCCGTGGCACCCCTCCACTTT. The variable domain in full, completed from reference TRBV2 and TRBJ1-6, reads EPEVTQTPSHQVTQMGQEVILRCVPISNHLYFYWYRQILGQKVEFLVSFYNNEISEKSEIFDDQFSVERPDGSNFTLKIRSTKLEDSAMYFCASREQGAVAPLHFGNGTRLTVT.

The chain recombines TRBV21-1 with TRBJ1-1; whether TRBD1, the table's D call, matches the DNA was not checked. TRBV21-1 is reported as a pseudogene. CDR3 length: 16 residues. CDR3 sequence (DNA): TGTGCCAGCAGCAAAAACCCTCGGGACACCCACACTGAAGCTTTCTTT. Translation gives CASSKNPRDTHTEAFF.

J is TRBJ2-7 and V is TRBV28, with 9 bases identical to TRBD1. This CDR3 contains 14 residues. Germline assignment: CDR1 MDHEN and CDR2 SYDVKM. With V trimmed by 4 bases and J by 4 bases, 5 bases remained unmatched. CDR3 coding DNA: TGTGCCAGCAGTTCCGGACAGGGGATGTACGAGCAGTACTTC. Its protein is CASSSGQGMYEQYF. Using reference TRBV28 and TRBJ2-7 for the parts outside the CDR3, the full variable domain is DVKVTQSSRYLVKRTGEKVFLECVQDMDHENMFWYRQDPGLGLRLIYFSYDVKMKEKGDIPEGYSVSREKKERFSLILESASTNQTSMYLCASSSGQGMYEQYFGPGTRLTVT.

The chain combines TRBV2 with TRBJ1-4; 9 positions agree with TRBD1. The CDR3 consists of 14 residues. Trimming cost V 6 bases and J 7 bases; bases outside gene matches: 6. Germline CDR1 is SNHLY and CDR2 is FYNNEI. The CDR3 DNA reads as TGTGCCAGCAGCGGGGACAGGGTTGTTGAAAAACTGTTTTTT. It is translated as CASSGDRVVEKLFF.

The rearrangement links TRBV6-2 or TRBV6-3 to TRBJ2-2; D possibly corresponds to TRBD2 (7 bases). The CDR3 consists of 15 residues. V lost 5 bases and J 6 bases, leaving 16 bases between the germline ends. Germline CDR1 reads MNHEY; CDR2 reads SVGEGT. The CDR3: CASSRGDYPSGELFF. The CDR3, as DNA: TGTGCCAGCAGTAGGGGGGACTACCCCTCCGGGGAGCTGTTTTTT.

The table lists this clone with a count of one. The J gene is TRBJ1-2, the V gene TRBV19; TRBD1 is a possible D gene (6 bases). V shed 5 bases and J shed 1 base, with 20 bases lying between them. This CDR3 is 17 amino acids long. Looked up from germline, CDR1 is LNHDA and CDR2 is SQIVND (reference sequence). The CDR3 is CASSPPGATTFNYGYTF. CDR3 DNA: TGTGCCAGTAGTCCCCCAGGGGCTACTACTTTTAACTATGGCTACACCTTC.

This clone occurred a few times. J is TRBJ2-7 and V is TRBV21-1; the table calls TRBD1, which could not be checked here. TRBV21-1 is a listed pseudogene. CDR3 size: 15 residues. The CDR3 DNA reads as TGTGCCAGCAGCAGGGGACAGGGCCCTACCTACGAGCAGTACTTC. Protein: CASSRGQGPTYEQYF.

This chain uses TRBV21-1 with TRBJ2-3; TRBD2, the table's D call, lacks a check against the DNA. TRBV21-1 has pseudogene status. The CDR3 has 16 amino acids. The CDR3 coding sequence is TGTGCCATTCATACTTGGCGGAGGGGAATATCAGATACGCAGTATTTT. Its protein product is CAIHTWRRGISDTQYF.

The chain carries TRBV7-3 and TRBJ2-1; D is perhaps TRBD1 (5 bases). Germline V gives CDR1 SGHTA, CDR2 FQGTGA. V lost 3 bases, J lost 4 bases, and 7 bases lay in between. The CDR3 spans 13 residues. This CDR3 is CASSFRGYNEQFF. CDR3 bases: TGTGCCAGCAGCTTTAGGGGTTACAATGAGCAGTTCTTC. The whole variable domain, remainder taken from reference TRBV7-3 and TRBJ2-1, is GAGVSQTPSNKVTEKGKYVELRCDPISGHTALYWYRQSLGQGPEFLIYFQGTGAADDSGLPNDRFFAVRPEGSVSTLKIQRTERGDSAVYLCASSFRGYNEQFFGPGTRLTVL.

The CDR3 sequence: CASSLASAGHNSPLHF. The CDR3 DNA follows: TGTGCCAGCAGCTTGGCGTCGGCAGGGCATAATTCACCCCTCCACTTT. The V call is TRBV5-5, the J call TRBJ1-6; tentative D call: TRBD1 (5 bases). The germline gives CDR1 SGHKS, CDR2 YYEKEE (reference sequence). The CDR3 is made up of 16 amino acids. V gave up 0 bases and J gave up 5 bases, with 12 bases separating them. The full variable domain, rest sourced from reference TRBV5-5 and TRBJ1-6, is DAGVTQSPTHLIKTRGQQVTLRCSPISGHKSVSWYQQVLGQGPQFIFQYYEKEERGRGNFPDRFSARQFPNYSSELNVNALLLGDSALYLCASSLASAGHNSPLHFGNGTRLTVT.

The rearrangement joins TRBV13 to TRBJ2-4; possibly TRBD2 for D (5 bases). The V gene lost 1 base and the J gene lost 0 bases, with 13 bases spanning the gap. Germline CDR1 reads PRHDT; CDR2 reads FYEKMQ (reference sequence). The CDR3 extends over 17 amino acids. The CDR3 DNA reads as TGTGCCAGCAGCTTAGTGGCCGGGGAACTAGCCAAAAACATTCAGTACTTC. Protein sequence: CASSLVAGELAKNIQYF.

The chain carries TRBV3-1 (or the pseudogene TRBV3-2) and TRBJ2-7; 10 nucleotides line up with TRBD2. From germline, CDR1 is LGHDT and CDR2 YNNKEL (reference sequence). V lost 1 base, J lost 3 bases, and 6 bases stayed unmatched. The CDR3 consists of 16 residues. CDR3: CASSQGRTSGIYEQYF. The CDR3 DNA is TGTGCCAGCAGCCAAGGTCGGACTAGCGGAATCTACGAGCAGTACTTC.

This chain connects TRBV7-9 to TRBJ1-4; 7 bases fit TRBD1. This CDR3 has 14 residues. V was clipped by 3 bases and J by 8 bases; unmatched bases: 6. Germline lookup yields CDR1 SEHNR and CDR2 FQNEAQ (reference sequence). The chain's CDR3 is CASSFRQGEEKLFF. DNA of the CDR3: TGTGCCAGCAGCTTTCGGCAGGGGGAGGAAAAACTGTTTTTT. The full variable domain, rest sourced from reference TRBV7-9 and TRBJ1-4, is DTGVSQNPRHKITKRGQNVTFRCDPISEHNRLYWYRQTLGQGPEFLTYFQNEAQLEKSRLLSDRFSAERPKGSFSTLEIQRTEQGDSAMYLCASSFRQGEEKLFFGSGTQLSVL.

The rearrangement uses TRBV25-1 and TRBJ1-1; weak D call: TRBD1 (5 bases). This CDR3 is 14 amino acids long. V was cut by 8 bases and J by 4 bases, with 17 bases left in between. CDR1 MGHDK and CDR2 SYGVNS come from the germline V gene. For the CDR3, the DNA is TGTGCCAGCCAGAGACGGGGGGTGGGCACTGAAGCTTTCTTT. This gives the protein CASQRRGVGTEAFF.

The V and J genes are TRBV5-6 and TRBJ2-7, with 7 positions matching TRBD1. Germline loops: CDR1 SGHDT, CDR2 YYEEEE. This CDR3 has 14 residues. Losses at the gene ends were 2 bases for V and 2 bases for J; bases not matched to a gene: 4. The CDR3 DNA reads as TGTGCCAGCAGCTTTCGGCAGGGGGCCTACGAGCAGTACTTC. Translating gives CASSFRQGAYEQYF.

This clone has a single count. The chain carries TRBV20-1 and TRBJ1-2, with D unclear. The CDR3 consists of 11 residues. With 5 bases removed from V and 7 bases from J, the gap between germline ends came to 11 bases. Germline lookup yields CDR1 DFQATT and CDR2 SNEGSKA (reference sequence). The CDR3 spells CSAPPAIGYTF. CDR3 DNA: TGCAGTGCTCCCCCCGCGATTGGCTACACCTTC.

This clone appeared a few times. The chain has TRBV4-1 and TRBJ2-7, with D perhaps matching TRBD1 (6 bases). The CDR3 runs to 16 residues. Germline V gene data show CDR1 as MGHRA and CDR2 as YSYEKL. V shed 1 base and J shed 1 base, with 14 bases lying between them. The CDR3 loop reads CASSQAWGGTSYEQYF. The DNA of the CDR3 is TGCGCCAGCAGCCAAGCCTGGGGTGGGACATCCTACGAGCAGTACTTC.

The chain couples TRBV7-9 to TRBJ1-2, with unresolved D. The CDR3 totals 14 residues. Germline CDR1 reads SEHNR; CDR2 reads FQNEAQ (reference sequence). Deletions cut 1 base from V and 4 bases from J, with 10 bases between. CDR3 DNA: TGTGCCAGCAGCTTAGGTATGGGAGTCTATGGCTACACCTTC. Translated, it gives CASSLGMGVYGYTF.

DNA of the CDR3: TGTGCCAGCTCTCACGGGACGCAGGGGAACTATGGCTACACCTTC. It codes for CASSHGTQGNYGYTF. The chain links TRBV18 to TRBJ1-2; the D gene is possibly TRBD1 (6 bases). Trimming stripped 6 bases from V and 2 bases from J, with 16 bases between. The CDR3 has 15 amino acids. In germline, CDR1 is KGHSH, CDR2 LQKENI.

The chain is built from TRBV6-5 and TRBJ2-1; 12 bases align to TRBD2. Germline trimming cut 0 bases from V and 9 bases from J; bases unmatched to any gene: 6. Germline CDR1 MNHEY, CDR2 SVGAGI. The CDR3 extends over 16 amino acids. The DNA for the CDR3 is TGTGCCAGCAGTTACTCGAGTAGACTAGCGGGGGTTGAGCAGTTCTTC. The encoded protein is CASSYSSRLAGVEQFF.